The 21 T cell receptor beta chains reported below all come from one sample, sequenced in a study of cytomegalovirus exposure and HLA in healthy donors. The PCR made use of 60 Vbeta and 13 Jbeta primers. Repertoires were generated with immunoSEQ multiplex PCR, while TCRdb's copy carries only in-frame clones and drops some. The sample lists some 130,000 clones, roughly 74% occurring once. The specimen was PBMCs. These receptors were collected from a male donor in good health and CMV-seronegative.

The J gene is TRBJ2-1, the V gene TRBV5-8; TRBD2 matches 7 bases. Looked up from germline, CDR1 is SGHTS and CDR2 is YDEGEE. The CDR3 covers 16 residues. The V segment lost 3 bases and the J segment 0 bases; nucleotides outside the gene matches: 6. CDR3 coding DNA: TGTGCCAGCAGCTCTTATAGCGGGTCCTCCTACAATGAGCAGTTCTTC. It translates to CASSSYSGSSYNEQFF.

The chain combines TRBV5-1 with TRBJ2-7, with TRBD2 matching over 8 bases. J was trimmed by 0 bases and V by 1 base; bases with no gene match: 3. CDR1 SGHRS and CDR2 YFSETQ come from the germline V gene. This CDR3 has 15 amino acids. This CDR3 is CASSLRGGSSYEQYF. CDR3 sequence (DNA): TGCGCCAGCAGCTTGCGGGGGGGGAGCTCCTACGAGCAGTACTTC.

The chain links TRBV4-3 to TRBJ1-1; D uncertain. With 1 base removed from V and 1 base from J, the gap between germline ends came to 10 bases. Looked up from germline, CDR1 is LGHNA and CDR2 is YSLEER. The CDR3 is made up of 15 amino acids. CDR3 bases: TGCGCCAGCAGCCAAGTGCCACTAGGGAACACTGAAGCTTTCTTT. This codes for CASSQVPLGNTEAFF.

This clone occurred a few times. The chain is built from TRBV6-1 and TRBJ1-3, with D unresolved. Germline lookup yields CDR1 MNHNS and CDR2 SASEGT. The CDR3 has 16 residues. Trimming took off 0 bases at V and 0 bases at J, with 9 bases between the two ends. CDR3 residues: CASSEAQVSSGNTIYF. For the CDR3, the DNA is TGTGCCAGCAGTGAAGCGCAGGTTAGCTCTGGAAACACCATATATTTT.

This clone was detected only a few times. Other nucleotide sequences from this sample produce the same CDR3. The CDR3 region is CASSLDRGSGNTIYF. CDR3 nucleotides: TGTGCCAGCAGCTTGGACAGGGGCTCTGGAAACACCATATATTTT. V gene TRBV5-4 combines with J gene TRBJ1-3; 7 bases map to TRBD1. The germline V gene has CDR1 SGHNT and CDR2 YYREEE (reference sequence). With 0 bases clipped from V and 0 bases from J, the junction kept 0 bases outside the gene matches. The CDR3 consists of 15 residues. The whole variable domain, remainder taken from reference TRBV5-4 and TRBJ1-3, is ETGVTQSPTHLIKTRGQQVTLRCSSQSGHNTVSWYQQALGQGPQFIFQYYREEENGRGNFPPRFSGLQFPNYSSELNVNALELDDSALYLCASSLDRGSGNTIYFGEGSWLTVV.

As DNA, the CDR3 is TGTGCCAGCAGCCCCCATCGAGCGGGAGGGCCTGACACCGGGGAGCTGTTTTTT. This codes for CASSPHRAGGPDTGELFF. The chain is built from TRBV7-8 and TRBJ2-2, with 10 bases matching TRBD2. Germline CDR1 and CDR2: SGHVS and FQNEAQ. This CDR3 comprises 18 residues. V lost 5 bases, J lost 3 bases, and 12 bases stayed unmatched.

This chain connects TRBV21-1 to TRBJ2-7; TRBD1 is the table's D call and was not checked against the DNA. TRBV21-1 is labeled a pseudogene. The CDR3 runs to 14 residues. The DNA of the CDR3 is TGTGCCAGCAGCAAAGCGCAGGGGGCGGGGGAGCAGTACTTC. It is translated as CASSKAQGAGEQYF.

CDR3 sequence (DNA): TGTGCCATCAGTGATTGGCAGGGTGGGGAGACCCAGTACTTC. Encoded protein: CAISDWQGGETQYF. The chain has TRBV10-3 and TRBJ2-5; the D gene is possibly TRBD1 (5 bases). CDR1 ENHRY and CDR2 SYGVKD come from the germline V gene. The V gene lost 3 bases and the J gene lost 5 bases, with 13 bases spanning the gap. The CDR3 totals 14 residues.

A note on this clone: Mismatch with germline at one junction end may stem from a read error. The chain links TRBV2 to TRBJ1-2; 9 nucleotides agree with TRBD1. The CDR3 has 12 amino acids. Germline CDR1 and CDR2: SNHLY and FYNNEI. DNA for the CDR3: TGTGCCAGCAGTGAAGCCCGGGACAGGGCAACATTC. This gives the protein CASSEARDRATF.

The V call is TRBV23-1, the J call TRBJ2-3; 10 bases align to TRBD1. TRBV23-1 is filed as an ORF, its function uncertain. V was clipped by 1 base and J by 1 base; unmatched bases: 11. This CDR3 has 19 amino acids. The CDR3 DNA reads TGCGCCAGCAGTCAATTTGACAGGGGGCGGGGGAGTGGCACAGATACGCAGTATTTT. Translating gives CASSQFDRGRGSGTDTQYF.

The chain couples TRBV7-3 to TRBJ2-6; 16 nucleotides align to TRBD2. The germline CDR1 and CDR2 sequences are SGHTA and FQGTGA. Germline trimming cut 5 bases from V and 3 bases from J; bases unmatched to any gene: 4. The CDR3 is 18 residues long. CDR3 protein: CASSGTSGGAGGANVLTF. CDR3 nucleotides: TGTGCCAGCAGCGGGACTAGCGGGGGGGCTGGTGGGGCCAACGTCCTGACTTTC.

The rearrangement links TRBV28 to TRBJ2-1; TRBD2 matches 9 bases. The CDR3 loop spans 15 amino acids. Looked up from germline, CDR1 is MDHEN and CDR2 is SYDVKM. V was pared by 3 bases and J by 5 bases, with 5 bases of the junction left unmatched. CDR3 nucleotide sequence: TGTGCCAGCAGTTTGGGCGGGGGGGTGCACAATGAGCAGTTCTTC. Its protein product is CASSLGGGVHNEQFF.

The CDR3 nucleotides are TGTGCCAGCAGCTTAGACGGGAGGTCTAATGAGCAGTTCTTC. Amino acid sequence: CASSLDGRSNEQFF. This chain uses TRBV7-2 with TRBJ2-1; 7 bases match TRBD2. Germline CDR1 reads SGHTA; CDR2 reads FQGNSA. With V trimmed by 1 base and J by 7 bases, 4 bases remained unmatched. The CDR3 has 14 residues.

The V gene is TRBV19, the J gene TRBJ2-1; 11 bases map to TRBD2. There are 16 residues in the CDR3. Germline loops: CDR1 LNHDA, CDR2 SQIVND (reference sequence). The trim removed 7 bases at V and 6 bases at J, leaving 11 bases unmatched. The CDR3 region is CASNSPLAGVANEQFF. CDR3 nucleotide sequence: TGTGCCAGTAACTCCCCACTAGCGGGAGTGGCCAATGAGCAGTTCTTC.

There are a few counts of this clone. The rearrangement links TRBV30 to TRBJ2-2, with 8 bases lining up with TRBD1. CDR3 length: 13 amino acids. Germline V lookup: CDR1 GTSNPN, CDR2 SVGIG (reference sequence). After removal of 3 bases from V and 12 bases from J, the junction contained 9 bases not matched to a gene. This CDR3 is CAWRGPGQGQLFF. CDR3 DNA sequence: TGTGCCTGGAGGGGCCCAGGACAGGGTCAGCTGTTTTTT.

V is TRBV5-1 and J is TRBJ1-5; TRBD1 matches at 9 bases. The length of the CDR3 is 15 residues. Germline CDR1 is SGHRS and CDR2 is YFSETQ. V lost 2 bases, J lost 5 bases, and 5 bases stayed unmatched. The CDR3, as DNA: TGCGCCAGCAGCTTTACAGGGGGCCCGGATCAGCCCCAGCATTTT. Amino acids: CASSFTGGPDQPQHF.

The chain employs TRBV25-1 and TRBJ1-4, with a weak D call TRBD1 (6 bases). Germline CDR1 and CDR2: MGHDK and SYGVNS. The CDR3 sequence is 15 residues long. Trimming took 7 bases from V and 11 from J, leaving 23 bases between them. Here the CDR3 reads CASTSAGDTVWKLFF. In DNA form, the CDR3 reads TGTGCCAGCACCTCCGCGGGGGACACGGTTTGGAAACTGTTTTTT.

The CDR3 loop reads CASRAETSGARSYNEQFF. In DNA form, the CDR3 reads TGTGCCAGCAGGGCGGAGACTAGCGGGGCCCGCTCCTACAATGAGCAGTTCTTC. The chain has TRBV2 and TRBJ2-1; 11 positions agree with TRBD2. CDR3 length equals 18 residues. Germline CDR1 is SNHLY and CDR2 is FYNNEI. V was pared by 6 bases and J by 0 bases, with 10 bases of the junction left unmatched.

CDR3 nucleotides: TGTGCCAGTAGTATAGTCGAAGGGAGAAGGACTGAAGCTTTCTTT. Its protein product is CASSIVEGRRTEAFF. The V gene is TRBV19, the J gene TRBJ1-1; no definite D call. With 1 base removed from V and 5 bases from J, the gap between germline ends came to 14 bases. Germline CDR1 is LNHDA and CDR2 is SQIVND (reference sequence). CDR3 length equals 15 residues.

The chain uses TRBV6-1 and TRBJ2-3; 10 bases agree with TRBD2. Per the germline V gene, CDR1 is MNHNS and CDR2 is SASEGT. Unmatched junction bases numbered 4, after V lost 5 bases and J lost 2 bases. This CDR3 region has 15 residues. CDR3 amino acids: CASSWTSGPTDTQYF. Written as DNA, the CDR3 is TGTGCCAGCAGTTGGACTAGCGGACCCACAGATACGCAGTATTTT.

This chain links TRBV21-1 with TRBJ2-5; TRBD2, as called in the table, went unchecked against the DNA. TRBV21-1 is deemed a pseudogene. The CDR3 has 15 residues. This CDR3 reads CASSKGGRIQETQYF. CDR3 nucleotides: TGTGCCAGCAGCAAGGGGGGACGGATCCAAGAGACCCAGTACTTC.